Each of the 18 T cell receptor beta chains below was sequenced from the same sample in a study of cytomegalovirus exposure and HLA in healthy donors. Primers: 60 Vbeta forward and 13 Jbeta reverse. TCRdb's table, derived via immunoSEQ multiplex PCR, lists solely in-frame clones and lacks some. This sample carries more than 200,000 clones, 75% to 80% of them seen once, and the ten largest clones take under 2%. Sequenced sample: PBMCs. The receptors here all came from a man aged 18 to 35 in good health and CMV-seronegative.

The chain employs TRBV2 and TRBJ1-4, with D possibly matching TRBD1 (6 bases). Trimming took off 6 bases at V and 7 bases at J, with 12 bases between the two ends. The germline CDR1 and CDR2 sequences are SNHLY and FYNNEI. The CDR3 is 13 residues long. In DNA form, the CDR3 reads TGTGCCAGCAGCTCACAGGGCCCTGAAAAACTGTTTTTT. It encodes CASSSQGPEKLFF. The full variable domain, in which reference TRBV2 and TRBJ1-4 provide the parts outside the CDR3, is EPEVTQTPSHQVTQMGQEVILRCVPISNHLYFYWYRQILGQKVEFLVSFYNNEISEKSEIFDDQFSVERPDGSNFTLKIRSTKLEDSAMYFCASSSQGPEKLFFGSGTQLSVL.

The chain couples TRBV4-3 to TRBJ2-7, with D possibly being TRBD2 (6 bases). This CDR3 region has 14 residues. Per the germline V gene, CDR1 is LGHNA and CDR2 is YSLEER. V was shortened by 0 bases and J by 7 bases, with 13 bases between the two germline ends. The CDR3 DNA reads as TGCGCCAGCAGCCAAGAGGGTCGGGGGATAGAGCAGTACTTC. This sequence encodes CASSQEGRGIEQYF.

The rearrangement uses TRBV29-1 and TRBJ2-1; TRBD1 matches 8 bases. In germline, CDR1 is SQVTM, CDR2 ANQGSEA. The V gene end was trimmed by 6 bases and the J gene end by 9 bases; junction bases not matched to a gene: 16. The length of the CDR3 is 15 residues. The CDR3 DNA reads as TGCAGCGTCGATAACAGGGGGTTGGGCCAAGGTGAGCAGTTCTTC. It yields the protein CSVDNRGLGQGEQFF.

The chain has TRBV19 and TRBJ2-3; possible D gene TRBD1, 6 bases. The germline V and J ends were trimmed by 1 base and 3 bases, with 14 bases remaining between them. Germline CDR1 and CDR2: LNHDA and SQIVND (reference sequence). The CDR3 contains 16 residues. The CDR3 spells CASSIGPTGSTDTQYF. The CDR3 DNA reads TGTGCCAGTAGTATAGGCCCCACAGGGAGTACAGATACGCAGTATTTT.

The J gene is TRBJ1-5, the V gene TRBV2; D call uncertain. There are 13 residues in the CDR3. Germline V gene data show CDR1 as SNHLY and CDR2 as FYNNEI. Trimming removed 3 bases at V and 5 bases at J, with 8 bases between. CDR3 amino acids: CASSETHYQPQHF. The CDR3 region has the DNA TGTGCCAGCAGTGAGACTCACTATCAGCCCCAGCATTTT.

Comment on this clone: Additional DNA sequences in this sample encode the identical CDR3. The CDR3 sequence: CASSLGGTGTDTQYF. As DNA, the CDR3 is TGTGCCAGCAGTTTAGGGGGGACAGGCACAGATACGCAGTATTTT. The chain carries TRBV28 and TRBJ2-3, with a weak D call TRBD1 (7 bases). The CDR3 length is 15 residues. V was clipped by 2 bases and J by 1 base, with 10 bases between them. Germline CDR1 and CDR2: MDHEN and SYDVKM.

This chain joins TRBV6-6 and TRBJ2-7, with D possibly matching TRBD2 (6 bases). The CDR3 extends over 15 amino acids. Germline assignment: CDR1 MNHNY and CDR2 SVGAGI (reference sequence). The ends were cut back, 3 bases at V and 0 bases at J, with 12 bases in the middle. In nucleotides, the CDR3 is TGTGCCAGCAGTTATCTGAATAGCGGCTCCTACGAGCAGTACTTC. Its translation is CASSYLNSGSYEQYF.

This chain links TRBV2 with TRBJ2-7; D perhaps matches TRBD2 (6 bases). Germline V gives CDR1 SNHLY, CDR2 FYNNEI. This CDR3 region has 13 residues. Deletions cut 3 bases from V and 7 bases from J, with 13 bases between. The CDR3 DNA follows: TGTGCCAGCAGTGAGCGGCCCCGGGAGGAGCAGTACTTC. Translating it yields CASSERPREEQYF.

This clone was detected once. V usage is TRBV4-3 and J usage is TRBJ2-7; 8 bases agree with TRBD1. V trimming: 0 bases; J trimming: 3 bases; junction bases outside the gene matches: 7. Per the germline V gene, CDR1 is LGHNA and CDR2 is YSLEER. This CDR3 has 16 residues. CDR3 sequence reads: CASSQESAGGRYEQYF. The CDR3 DNA is TGCGCCAGCAGCCAAGAATCGGCAGGGGGCCGCTACGAGCAGTACTTC.

The J gene is TRBJ2-1, the V gene TRBV5-4, with TRBD2 matching over 8 bases. After removal of 5 bases from V and 9 bases from J, the junction contained 16 bases not matched to a gene. The CDR3 is 16 amino acids. From germline, CDR1 is SGHNT and CDR2 YYREEE (reference sequence). The CDR3 DNA sequence: TGTGCCAGCAGACACCCGGGACTAGGAGTTTTTGGTGAGCAGTTCTTC. Protein product: CASRHPGLGVFGEQFF.

This clone was seen more than once but under ten times. The rearrangement uses TRBV29-1 and TRBJ2-2; 8 bases line up with TRBD2. Germline values: CDR1 SQVTM, CDR2 ANQGSEA. The CDR3 is made up of 15 amino acids. Germline trimming cut 0 bases from V and 4 bases from J; bases unmatched to any gene: 4. The CDR3 nucleotides read TGCAGCGTTGAAGATAGCGGGATCCGCACCGGGGAGCTGTTTTTT. Translating it yields CSVEDSGIRTGELFF.

V gene TRBV29-1 combines with J gene TRBJ2-1; D unresolved. Trimming removed 0 bases at V and 8 bases at J, with 11 bases between. This CDR3 is built from 13 residues. Germline V lookup: CDR1 SQVTM, CDR2 ANQGSEA. This CDR3 reads CSVEDNEVYEQFF. The CDR3 DNA is TGCAGCGTTGAAGATAACGAGGTCTATGAGCAGTTCTTC.

The rearrangement joins TRBV4-3 to TRBJ1-1; D is possibly TRBD1 (5 bases). In germline, CDR1 is LGHNA, CDR2 YSLEER. V was trimmed by 1 base and J by 3 bases, leaving 15 bases between them. The CDR3 has 16 amino acids. CDR3 in amino acids: CASSQGGDHRDTEAFF. The CDR3 DNA sequence: TGCGCCAGCAGCCAAGGGGGGGATCATAGGGACACTGAAGCTTTCTTT.

V usage is TRBV10-3 and J usage is TRBJ2-5; perhaps TRBD1 as D (6 bases). This CDR3 is built from 14 residues. The germline V and J ends were trimmed by 0 bases and 5 bases, with 10 bases remaining between them. Germline CDR1 and CDR2: ENHRY and SYGVKD. CDR3 protein: CAISESGHEETQYF. CDR3 sequence (DNA): TGTGCCATCAGTGAGTCGGGACACGAGGAGACCCAGTACTTC.

The count of this clone is one. Here the CDR3 reads CASLGGKGAFF. The DNA of the CDR3 is TGTGCCAGCTTGGGGGGTAAAGGAGCTTTCTTT. The rearrangement links TRBV25-1 to TRBJ1-1; tentatively, D is TRBD1 (5 bases). V lost 8 bases and J lost 10, with 14 bases in between. This CDR3 spans 11 amino acids. Germline-derived CDR1 and CDR2 are MGHDK and SYGVNS.

The V gene is TRBV11-2, the J gene TRBJ2-3; TRBD2 aligns across 9 bases. The V and J ends lost 10 bases and 5 bases, in that order; junction bases with no gene match: 13. The CDR3 has 15 amino acids. Germline CDR1 and CDR2: SGHAT and FQNNGV. This chain's CDR3 is CATSGSGSSRDTQYF. CDR3 DNA: TGTGCCACCTCGGGTAGCGGGAGTTCCCGAGATACGCAGTATTTT.

This clone appeared once. The chain carries TRBV7-9 and TRBJ1-2; D is uncertain. Germline CDR1 SEHNR, CDR2 FQNEAQ (reference sequence). The V end lost 5 bases, the J end lost 7 bases, and 14 bases lay between the germline ends. The CDR3 is made up of 13 amino acids. The CDR3 DNA sequence: TGTGCCAGCAGCAACCTTATAGGAGGTGGCTACACCTTC. Its protein is CASSNLIGGGYTF.

The chain uses TRBV18 and TRBJ2-7; 10 nucleotides agree with TRBD2. V lost 9 bases and J lost 2; bases outside the gene matches: 7. The CDR3 is made up of 14 amino acids. Germline CDR1 reads KGHSH; CDR2 reads LQKENI. CDR3 loop: CASSGAGGPYEQYF. CDR3 in DNA: TGTGCCAGTTCTGGAGCGGGAGGGCCCTACGAGCAGTACTTC.